This T cell receptor beta chain was sequenced during a study of T cell responses to AZD1222 COVID-19 vaccine. The ends were cut back, 5 bases at V and 7 bases at J, with 18 bases in the middle. CDR1 and CDR2 from the germline V gene are SGHTA and FQGNSA. The CDR3 contains 15 residues. Using immunoSEQ multiplex PCR, the repertoire was profiled, and TCRdb retains in-frame clones only, with some absent. The table has about 88,000 clones, 85% to 90% seen once; the top ten hold roughly 5.2%. Findings of the study overall: As reported, nearly half of all spike-specific TCRs target variant regions that are unmutated. Mostly white British, mostly female donors; authors suggested clonal diversity may be underestimated.

About this clone itself: Its specificity is unknown.

The V and J genes are TRBV7-2 and TRBJ1-5; a possible D gene is TRBD1 (6 bases). The clonotype originates from an adult who received the AZD1222 COVID-19 vaccine. The sample was peripheral blood, taken 28 days after the second AZD1222 dose. CDR3 bases: TGTGCCAGCAGCCCTTTTTCAGGGGACGGGCAGCCCCAGCATTTT. Amino acid sequence: CASSPFSGDGQPQHF.